These T cell receptor beta chains were read from a single sample in a study of CD8+CD57+ T cells in acquired aplastic anemia. One entry per CDR3 protein, called by TCRdb with MiXCR from the reads. The sample holds approximately 150,000 distinct CDR3 sequences, about 64% seen once. Sequencing was done on a sample of sorted CD4+, CD8+, or CD8+CD57+ T cells (not recorded which) from PBMCs. The receptors here all came from a human donor with aplastic anemia. Both conserved end residues are part of each CDR3. The order of the fields is V gene, CDR3 length, CDR3 protein.

v_gene: TRBV5-1; len: 16; CDR3aa: CASSLDPGSSYNEQFF
v_gene: TRBV6-1; len: 14; CDR3aa: CASSERGGRDEQYF
v_gene: TRBV10-2; len: 11; CDR3aa: CASSTGDTQYF
v_gene: TRBV9; len: 15; CDR3aa: CASSASGGQGETQYF
v_gene: TRBV7-3; len: 17; CDR3aa: CASSLTGGGRLNYGYTF
v_gene: TRBV7-9; len: 16; CDR3aa: CASSLGRTGPGDTQYF
v_gene: TRBV2; len: 14; CDR3aa: CANSEGQGSYGYTF
v_gene: TRBV10-1; len: 21; CDR3aa: CASSESNKGLAGRPSTDTQYF
v_gene: TRBV7-6; len: 16; CDR3aa: CASSLDPNGDNSPLHF
v_gene: TRBV2; len: 13; CDR3aa: CASSVILSYEQYF
v_gene: TRBV25-1; len: 16; CDR3aa: CASSEKGDTSSYEQYF
v_gene: TRBV7-2; len: 14; CDR3aa: CASSLGIGSRGYTF
v_gene: TRBV14; len: 17; CDR3aa: CASSQDRWGVNYYEQYF
v_gene: TRBV11-1; len: 15; CDR3aa: CASSLYGDRVNEQFF
v_gene: TRBV6-4; len: 14; CDR3aa: CASSDGTSGSEQYF
v_gene: TRBV7-2; len: 14; CDR3aa: CASSLWRASYEQYF
v_gene: TRBV9; len: 15; CDR3aa: CASSVDGQGGYEQYF
v_gene: TRBV7-9; len: 11; CDR3aa: CASSSYETQYF
v_gene: TRBV19; len: 13; CDR3aa: CASASDSSYEQYF
v_gene: TRBV5-1; len: 17; CDR3aa: CASSLVTTIITQETQYF
v_gene: TRBV12-3/TRBV12-4; len: 16; CDR3aa: CASRGRRGVYNSPLHF
v_gene: TRBV15; len: 14; CDR3aa: CATSQDRGTDTQYF
v_gene: TRBV5-4; len: 14; CDR3aa: CASSLKGPAYEQYF
v_gene: TRBV12-3/TRBV12-4; len: 14; CDR3aa: CASSASHTGYERYF
v_gene: TRBV7-6; len: 15; CDR3aa: CASSLADRANYGYTF
v_gene: TRBV7-7; len: 14; CDR3aa: CASSQGTSSNEQFF
v_gene: TRBV7-2; len: 14; CDR3aa: CASSLRGTNQPQHF
v_gene: TRBV5-4; len: 13; CDR3aa: CASSLWGTGELFF
v_gene: TRBV2; len: 14; CDR3aa: CASSPPNRVAEAFF
v_gene: TRBV20-1; len: 15; CDR3aa: CSADPRGGRGTVQYF
v_gene: TRBV20-1; len: 16; CDR3aa: CSARDPGAGEAGELFF
v_gene: TRBV6-4; len: 14; CDR3aa: CASSAGGAEDTQYF
v_gene: TRBV25-1; len: 13; CDR3aa: CASSDLTGDEQYF
v_gene: TRBV7-9; len: 12; CDR3aa: CASSPSPSEQFF
v_gene: TRBV10-3; len: 17; CDR3aa: CAISPRTVSFLNTEAFF
v_gene: TRBV7-9; len: 15; CDR3aa: CASSLVGLLNTEAFF
v_gene: TRBV2; len: 17; CDR3aa: CASSEMGTGPNQEAQYF
v_gene: TRBV6-6; len: 14; CDR3aa: CASSVDRANTEAFF
v_gene: TRBV5-1; len: 12; CDR3aa: CASSLEGSEQYF
v_gene: TRBV20-1; len: 12; CDR3aa: CSASEGAVEAFF
v_gene: TRBV9; len: 16; CDR3aa: CASSVEGRGVNEKLFF
v_gene: TRBV15; len: 13; CDR3aa: CATSRDKIYGYTF
v_gene: TRBV14; len: 13; CDR3aa: CASSDGPSYEQYF
v_gene: TRBV5-1; len: 16; CDR3aa: CASSRTEQATSYEQYF
v_gene: TRBV7-8; len: 16; CDR3aa: CASSLVEGARGNTIYF
v_gene: TRBV7-3; len: 10; CDR3aa: CASSGTEAFF
v_gene: TRBV12-3/TRBV12-4; len: 12; CDR3aa: CAMGRSYNEQFF
v_gene: TRBV10-3; len: 14; CDR3aa: CAISGGQDTDAQYF
v_gene: TRBV5-5; len: 14; CDR3aa: CASSLWGGRDTQYF
v_gene: TRBV10-3; len: 12; CDR3aa: CAIGTSTYEQYF
v_gene: TRBV9; len: 13; CDR3aa: CASSVASNQPQHF
v_gene: TRBV20-1; len: 14; CDR3aa: CSARGGGRDTEAFF
v_gene: TRBV20-1; len: 12; CDR3aa: CSAEDRGREQHF
v_gene: TRBV7-2; len: 14; CDR3aa: CASSTEGETSPLHF